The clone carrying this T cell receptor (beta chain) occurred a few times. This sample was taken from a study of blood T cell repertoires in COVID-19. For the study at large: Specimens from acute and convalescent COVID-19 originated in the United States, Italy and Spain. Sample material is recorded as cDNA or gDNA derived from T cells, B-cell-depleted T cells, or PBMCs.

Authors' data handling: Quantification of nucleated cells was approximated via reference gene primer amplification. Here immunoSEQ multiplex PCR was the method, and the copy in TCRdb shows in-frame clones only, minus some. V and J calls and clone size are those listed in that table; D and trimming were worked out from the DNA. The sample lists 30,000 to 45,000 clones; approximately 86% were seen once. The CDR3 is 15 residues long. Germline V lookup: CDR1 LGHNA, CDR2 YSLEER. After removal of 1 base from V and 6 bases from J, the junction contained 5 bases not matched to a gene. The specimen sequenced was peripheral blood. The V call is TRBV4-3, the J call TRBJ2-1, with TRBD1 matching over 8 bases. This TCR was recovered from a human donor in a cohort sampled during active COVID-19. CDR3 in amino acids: CASSQGHTGGNEQFF. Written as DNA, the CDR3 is TGCGCCAGCAGCCAAGGGCATACAGGGGGCAATGAGCAGTTCTTC.